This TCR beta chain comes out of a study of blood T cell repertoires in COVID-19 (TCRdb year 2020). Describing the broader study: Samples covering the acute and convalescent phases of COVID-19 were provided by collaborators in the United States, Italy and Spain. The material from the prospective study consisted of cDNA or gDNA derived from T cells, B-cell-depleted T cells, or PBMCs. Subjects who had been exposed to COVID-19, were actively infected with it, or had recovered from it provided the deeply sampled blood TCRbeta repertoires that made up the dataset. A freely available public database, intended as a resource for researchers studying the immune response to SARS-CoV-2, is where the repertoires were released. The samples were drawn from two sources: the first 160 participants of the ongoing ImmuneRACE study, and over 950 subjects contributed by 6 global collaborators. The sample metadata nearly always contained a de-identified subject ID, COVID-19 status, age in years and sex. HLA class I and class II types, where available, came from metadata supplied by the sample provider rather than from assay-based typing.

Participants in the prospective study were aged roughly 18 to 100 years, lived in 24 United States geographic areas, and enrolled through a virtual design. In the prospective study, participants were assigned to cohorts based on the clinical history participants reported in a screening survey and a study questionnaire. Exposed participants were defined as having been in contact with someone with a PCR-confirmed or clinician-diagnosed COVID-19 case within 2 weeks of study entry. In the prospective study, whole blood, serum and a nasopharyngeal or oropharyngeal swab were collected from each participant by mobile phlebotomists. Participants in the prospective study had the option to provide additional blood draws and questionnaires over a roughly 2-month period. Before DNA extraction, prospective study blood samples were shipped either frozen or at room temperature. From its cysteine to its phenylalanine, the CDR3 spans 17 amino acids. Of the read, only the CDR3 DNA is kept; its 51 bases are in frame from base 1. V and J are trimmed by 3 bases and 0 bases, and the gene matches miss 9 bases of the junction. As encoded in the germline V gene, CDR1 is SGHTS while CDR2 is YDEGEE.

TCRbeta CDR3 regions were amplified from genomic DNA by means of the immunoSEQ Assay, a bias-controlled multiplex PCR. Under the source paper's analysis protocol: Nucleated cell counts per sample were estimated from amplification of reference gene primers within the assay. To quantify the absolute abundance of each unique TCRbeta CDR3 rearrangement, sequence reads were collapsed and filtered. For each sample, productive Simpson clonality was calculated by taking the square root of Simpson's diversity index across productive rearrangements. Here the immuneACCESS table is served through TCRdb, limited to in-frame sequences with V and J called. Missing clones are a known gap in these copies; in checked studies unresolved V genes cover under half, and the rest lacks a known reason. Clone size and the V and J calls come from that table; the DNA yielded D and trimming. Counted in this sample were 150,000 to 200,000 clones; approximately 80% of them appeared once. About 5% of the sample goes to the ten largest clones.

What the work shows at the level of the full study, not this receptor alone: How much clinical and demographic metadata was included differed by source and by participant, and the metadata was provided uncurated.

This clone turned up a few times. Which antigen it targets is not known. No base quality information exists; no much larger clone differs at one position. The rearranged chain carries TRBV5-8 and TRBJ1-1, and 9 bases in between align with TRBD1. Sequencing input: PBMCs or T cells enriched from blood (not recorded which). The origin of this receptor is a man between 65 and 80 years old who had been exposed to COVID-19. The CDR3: CASSSWTGVGMNTEAFF. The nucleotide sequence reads TGTGCCAGCAGCTCATGGACAGGGGTGGGGATGAACACTGAAGCTTTCTTT.